What follows is one T cell receptor (beta chain) and its context. The sample belongs to a study of blood T cell repertoires in COVID-19. In the study overall: Researchers got acute and convalescent COVID-19 samples from the United States, Italy and Spain.

Here immunoSEQ multiplex PCR was the method, and the copy in TCRdb shows in-frame clones only, minus some. The sample has some 150,000 clones; approximately 80% are singletons. Germline V gene data show CDR1 as MNHNY and CDR2 as SVGAGI (reference sequence). V was pared by 7 bases and J by 3 bases, with 8 bases of the junction left unmatched. This CDR3 spans 15 amino acids. The sequenced material came from peripheral blood. The TCR was taken from a woman older than 75 with acute or convalescent COVID-19. V and J are TRBV6-6 and TRBJ1-4; 7 bases match TRBD1. The CDR3 DNA reads TGTGCCAGCACTCCACAGGGACAGCCTAATGAAAAACTGTTTTTT. Its translation: CASTPQGQPNEKLFF.